Presented here are 15 T cell receptor beta chains from one specimen sequenced in a study of cytomegalovirus exposure and HLA in healthy donors. PCR was performed using 60 Vbeta and 13 Jbeta primers. Measured with immunoSEQ multiplex PCR; TCRdb has only the in-frame clones, and not every one. Of some 130,000 clones in the sample, around 80% were seen once. Sequenced material: PBMCs. Source of these receptors: a woman in her thirties or forties in good health and CMV-seronegative.

About this clone: An end of the junction differs from the germline gene, which may be a read error. V gene TRBV5-1 combines with J gene TRBJ2-7; 9 bases agree with TRBD1. The germline CDR1 and CDR2 sequences are SGHRS and YFSETQ. This CDR3 contains 12 residues. CDR3 sequence: CAGSPQGAEQYF. Written as DNA, the CDR3 is TGCGCCGGCAGTCCACAGGGGGCTGAGCAGTACTTC.

This clone was seen only a few times. This rearrangement joins TRBV9 to TRBJ2-3, with 8 bases identical to TRBD2. V dropped 4 bases and J dropped 4; count of bases not matched to a gene: 14. The CDR3 totals 17 residues. Germline loops: CDR1 SGDLS, CDR2 YYNGEE. Here the CDR3 DNA reads TGTGCCAGCAGCCGCACGCAAGGGCGGGGGGTCCCAGATACGCAGTATTTT. It specifies CASSRTQGRGVPDTQYF.

The CDR3 reads CASSDAFTSGIGSEQFF. CDR3 sequence (DNA): TGTGCCAGCAGCGACGCCTTCACTAGCGGAATTGGGAGTGAGCAGTTCTTC. The chain joins TRBV9 to TRBJ2-1; 8 bases match TRBD2. The germline V gene encodes CDR1 SGDLS and CDR2 YYNGEE. V shed 3 bases, J shed 9 bases, and the junction held 17 bases outside the gene matches. The length of the CDR3 is 17 residues.

The V and J genes are TRBV27 and TRBJ2-1; 10 positions match TRBD2. Germline trimming cut 5 bases from V and 2 bases from J; bases unmatched to any gene: 9. There are 17 residues in the CDR3. The V gene's germline CDR1 is MNHEY and CDR2 SMNVEV (reference sequence). The CDR3 bases are TGTGCCAGCAGTCGGCGGACTAGCGGAGCAACCTACAATGAGCAGTTCTTC. Translating gives CASSRRTSGATYNEQFF.

This chain uses TRBV19 with TRBJ1-2; D is undetermined. In germline, CDR1 is LNHDA, CDR2 SQIVND (reference sequence). The CDR3 contains 15 residues. Trimming cost V 1 base and J 8 bases, with 17 bases left between them. In DNA form, the CDR3 reads TGTGCCAGTAGTATAGGGGCGCGGGGAGTTCGAGGCTACACCTTC. This gives the protein CASSIGARGVRGYTF.

The genes are TRBV5-1 and TRBJ2-2, with 12 bases lining up with TRBD2. The junction had 16 bases not matched to a gene; V was cut back by 4 bases and J by 0 bases. The CDR3 covers 21 residues. Germline values: CDR1 SGHRS, CDR2 YFSETQ. The chain's CDR3 is CASSINPSGRAVGANTGELFF. The CDR3 region has the DNA TGCGCCAGCAGCATTAACCCTAGCGGGAGGGCCGTTGGGGCGAACACCGGGGAGCTGTTTTTT.

The rearrangement joins TRBV9 to TRBJ2-7, with D perhaps matching TRBD1 (6 bases). V shed 0 bases and J shed 2 bases, with 12 bases lying between them. Germline CDR1 reads SGDLS; CDR2 reads YYNGEE. CDR3 size: 15 residues. CDR3 nucleotides: TGTGCCAGCAGCGTAGGGACAGCACCTGCCTACGAGCAGTACTTC. It yields the protein CASSVGTAPAYEQYF.

V is TRBV6-5 and J is TRBJ1-2; the match to TRBD1 covers 7 bases. The V and J ends lost 0 bases and 7 bases, in that order; junction bases with no gene match: 5. The CDR3 runs to 14 residues. The germline CDR1 and CDR2 sequences are MNHEY and SVGAGI. The CDR3 reads CASSYSRDSFGYTF. The DNA for the CDR3 is TGTGCCAGCAGTTACTCCCGGGACAGTTTTGGCTACACCTTC.

This chain joins TRBV7-6 and TRBJ2-3; possible D gene TRBD1, 7 bases. Germline V CDR1 and CDR2: SGHVS, FNYEAQ. This CDR3 has 16 amino acids. Trimming left V 2 bases short and J 3 bases short, with 15 bases between. CDR3 DNA sequence: TGTGCCAGCAGCTTAAGTGCGACAGGGAGGACAGATACGCAGTATTTT. Protein sequence: CASSLSATGRTDTQYF.

The chain combines TRBV5-1 with TRBJ2-1, with 9 bases that match TRBD2. J lost 2 bases, V lost 4 bases, and 4 bases had no gene match. Germline V lookup: CDR1 SGHRS, CDR2 YFSETQ. The CDR3 length is 15 residues. This CDR3 reads CASSLSGGTYNEQFF. CDR3 sequence (DNA): TGCGCCAGCAGCCTCAGCGGGGGGACCTACAATGAGCAGTTCTTC.

This sequence joins TRBV6-5 and TRBJ2-3; 9 bases agree with TRBD2. With 0 bases clipped from V and 4 bases from J, the junction kept 2 bases outside the gene matches. This CDR3 contains 15 residues. Germline V CDR1 and CDR2: MNHEY, SVGAGI. CDR3 DNA: TGTGCCAGCAGTTACTCTAGCGGGAGCGCAGATACGCAGTATTTT. Translating it yields CASSYSSGSADTQYF.

The chain joins TRBV19 to TRBJ2-2; 8 nucleotides match TRBD1. Germline V gene sequence: CDR1 LNHDA, CDR2 SQIVND (reference sequence). CDR3 size: 16 residues. V shed 10 bases, J shed 5 bases, and the junction held 15 bases outside the gene matches. In DNA, the CDR3 is TGTGCCACTAAACACGACAGGGGTAGTGGGACCGGGGAGCTGTTTTTT. Translation: CATKHDRGSGTGELFF.

This chain joins TRBV5-6 and TRBJ2-7; no clear D. CDR1 SGHDT and CDR2 YYEEEE come from the germline V gene. This CDR3 spans 12 amino acids. V lost 2 bases to trimming and J lost 5 bases, with 8 bases between them. Here the CDR3 DNA reads TGTGCCAGCAGCTTTAGTACTCACGAGCAGTACTTC. Translated, it gives CASSFSTHEQYF.

J is TRBJ1-1 and V is TRBV7-9; possible D gene TRBD1, 5 bases. Trimming took off 4 bases at V and 7 bases at J, with 10 bases between the two ends. This CDR3 has 12 residues. Germline CDR1 is SEHNR and CDR2 is FQNEAQ (reference sequence). CDR3 region: CASSYQGNEAFF. The CDR3 coding sequence is TGTGCCAGCAGCTACCAGGGCAATGAAGCTTTCTTT.

J is TRBJ2-7 and V is TRBV23-1; no clear D gene. TRBV23-1 has ORF status, its function being uncertain. V was cut by 6 bases and J by 7 bases, with 7 bases left in between. The CDR3 loop spans 10 amino acids. This CDR3 is CASSRGEQYF. DNA for the CDR3: TGCGCCAGCAGCCGCGGAGAGCAGTACTTC.